The source of this TCR beta chain is a study of cytomegalovirus exposure and HLA in healthy donors. Turning to the study itself: Earlier work reported approximately 110 million unique TCR beta sequences from about 200 million T cells. Findings and caveats of the study: A link between a missense DCLRE1C variant and TCR beta V- and J-gene trimming emerged from a later analysis. A later analysis reportedly found that, within productive TCRs, an Asian-associated ancestry cluster had fewer N-insertions than the mean observed across the roughly 690 donors. According to an earlier analysis, most TCR beta V segments yielded productive rearrangements about 90% or about 30% of the time.

Amplification used 60 Vbeta primers and 13 Jbeta primers. The method was immunoSEQ multiplex PCR; TCRdb's version includes in-frame clones alone and lacks a portion of them. The sample includes about 55,000 clones. As to this clone: Its antigen is undetermined.

The CDR3 runs 17 residues. Unmatched junction bases numbered 18, after V lost 8 bases and J lost 4 bases. Germline assignment: CDR1 KGHSH and CDR2 LQKENI. The gene calls are TRBV18 and TRBJ1-1; 8 bases agree with TRBD1. The TCR originated in a man in his fifties in good health and CMV-seropositive. The sample taken for sequencing was PBMCs. This chain's CDR3 is CASREQGGAGKGTEAFF. The CDR3 bases are TGTGCCAGCCGAGAACAGGGGGGTGCTGGGAAAGGCACTGAAGCTTTCTTT.